This T cell receptor beta chain was retrieved from a study of shared clonotypes between healthy human individuals. Naive CD8 cells lacked CD45RO and underwent positive selection for CCR7, leaving out terminally differentiated effector memory CD45RA+ cells. The CDR3 has 18 residues. V was pared by 0 bases and J by 3 bases, with 20 bases between. Per germline, CDR1 MNHEY and CDR2 SMNVEV (reference sequence). The assay was immunoSEQ multiplex PCR, and TCRdb's table has in-frame clones only and misses some. This sample has roughly 2,000,000 clones, with roughly 95% found just once. This rearrangement joins TRBV27 to TRBJ1-1; D is possibly TRBD1 (5 bases). Input material: naive CD8+ T cells sorted from blood. This sequence was found in a man between 18 and 35 years old in good health. CDR3 loop: CASSLSGGSPFWDTEAFF. CDR3 DNA: TGTGCCAGCAGTTTATCGGGGGGTTCTCCATTTTGGGACACTGAAGCTTTCTTT.